This T cell receptor (beta chain) was obtained from a study of human T cells and chemical hapten exposure. Findings and caveats of the study: Large CDR3 similarity clusters arose significantly more often from expanded TCRs than from controls. TCRs at a frequency above 1 in 1000 stayed unchanged with DPC sensitization.

TCRdb reanalysed the RACE reads using MiXCR and keeps one entry per CDR3 protein. The data contain about 140,000 distinct CDR3 sequences, around 11% of them singletons. The V and J ends lost 5 bases and 5 bases, in that order; junction bases with no gene match: 5. There are 14 residues in the CDR3. Per the germline V gene, CDR1 is MNHEY and CDR2 is SVGAGI. A note on this clonotype: The antigen remains undetermined.

The sample's time point: patch test 2, 6 weeks after DPC sensitization. Treatment specified: therapeutic diphenylcyclopropenone sensitization with weekly scalp DPC. The J gene is TRBJ1-5, the V gene TRBV6-5; 8 bases line up with TRBD1. This receptor was obtained from a woman in her 50s with alopecia areata. Some clones in this sample may be carry-over from other donors' samples. Sequenced here: whole blood, sampled in connection with sensitization to the hapten diphenylcyclopropenone (DPC). In nucleotides, the CDR3 is TGTGCCAGCAGTGGGGACAGGAGCTATCAGCCCCAGCATTTT. It codes for CASSGDRSYQPQHF.